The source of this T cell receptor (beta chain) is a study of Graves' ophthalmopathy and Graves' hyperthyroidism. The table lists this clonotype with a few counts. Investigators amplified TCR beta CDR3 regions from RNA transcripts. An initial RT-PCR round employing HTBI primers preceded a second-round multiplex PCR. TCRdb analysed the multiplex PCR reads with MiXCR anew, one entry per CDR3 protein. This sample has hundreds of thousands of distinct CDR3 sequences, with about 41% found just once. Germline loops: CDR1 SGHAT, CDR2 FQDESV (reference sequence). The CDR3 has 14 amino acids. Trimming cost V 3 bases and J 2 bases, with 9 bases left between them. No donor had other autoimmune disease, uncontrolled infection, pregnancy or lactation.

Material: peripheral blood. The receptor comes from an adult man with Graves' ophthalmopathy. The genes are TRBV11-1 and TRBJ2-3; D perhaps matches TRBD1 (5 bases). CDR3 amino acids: CASSLGHLTDTQYF. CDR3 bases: TGTGCCAGCAGCTTGGGGCACCTCACAGATACGCAGTATTTT.